Listed here is a single T cell receptor (beta chain). This CDR3 comprises 15 residues. Germline lookup yields CDR1 SGHRS and CDR2 YFSETQ. Trimming cost V 0 bases and J 7 bases; bases outside gene matches: 10. These data originate in a study of blood T cell repertoires in COVID-19. In the study overall: Material from acute and convalescent COVID-19 was sourced from the United States, Italy and Spain.

Only in-frame clones appear in the TCRdb table, and some are missing; sequencing was by immunoSEQ multiplex PCR. The data hold some 14,000 clones, with more than 80% observed a single time. Input material: peripheral blood. This clonotype was sampled from a human donor in a cohort sampled during active COVID-19. The chain recombines TRBV5-1 with TRBJ2-7; 7 bases map to TRBD1. The CDR3 sequence is CASSLAGDRAREQYF. As DNA, the CDR3 is TGCGCCAGCAGCTTGGCCGGAGACAGGGCGCGGGAGCAGTACTTC.